These T cell receptor beta chains were read from a single sample in a study of control samples from healthy donors and cancer patients. Libraries were prepared by immunoSEQ multiplex PCR; TCRdb keeps only in-frame clonotypes and omits some of them. The sample lists approximately 180,000 clones, around 90% occurring once. The sequencing sample was made of blood. The source is a woman aged 40 to 49 in good health. Both conserved end residues are part of each CDR3. The D gene is left open where the match is weak. Not every row has a clone size; where given, it reads once, few, many or a size class.

cdr3_aa: CASSFDARENSPLHF
cdr3_nt: TGTGCCAGCAGCTTTGACGCCAGGGAGAATTCACCCCTCCACTTT
d_call: .
j_call: TRBJ1-6
v_call: TRBV7-9
clone_size: .

cdr3_aa: CSASDSREGNTEAFF
cdr3_nt: TGCAGTGCTAGTGACTCTCGGGAAGGGAACACTGAAGCTTTCTTT
d_call: .
j_call: TRBJ1-1
v_call: TRBV20-1
clone_size: few

cdr3_aa: CASRTGTDSSNEQFF
cdr3_nt: TGTGCCAGCAGAACCGGGACAGATAGTAGCAATGAGCAGTTCTTC
d_call: TRBD1
j_call: TRBJ2-1
v_call: TRBV3-1/TRBV3-2
clone_size: .

cdr3_aa: CASSLLIAGGQETQYF
cdr3_nt: TGTGCCAGCAGCCTTCTTATAGCGGGGGGGCAGGAGACCCAGTACTTC
d_call: TRBD2
j_call: TRBJ2-5
v_call: TRBV11-2
clone_size: .

cdr3_aa: CASSIQAGGRDEQYF
cdr3_nt: TGTGCCAGTAGTATTCAAGCGGGGGGGCGGGACGAGCAGTACTTC
d_call: TRBD2
j_call: TRBJ2-7
v_call: TRBV19
clone_size: .

cdr3_aa: CASSLAGGTNTEAFF
cdr3_nt: TGTGCCAGCAGCTTAGCTGGGGGGACGAACACTGAAGCTTTCTTT
d_call: .
j_call: TRBJ1-1
v_call: TRBV7-8
clone_size: .

cdr3_aa: CASSAQGAGETQYF
cdr3_nt: TGCGCCAGCAGCGCACAGGGAGCTGGAGAGACCCAGTACTTC
d_call: .
j_call: TRBJ2-5
v_call: TRBV5-1
clone_size: .

cdr3_aa: CASSYRAATEAFF
cdr3_nt: TGTGCCAGCTCGTACAGGGCTGCCACTGAAGCTTTCTTT
d_call: .
j_call: TRBJ1-1
v_call: TRBV18
clone_size: .

cdr3_aa: CASSLGTGGESAYEQYF
cdr3_nt: TGTGCCAGCAGTCTCGGGACAGGGGGCGAGTCCGCCTACGAGCAGTACTTC
d_call: TRBD1
j_call: TRBJ2-7
v_call: TRBV28
clone_size: .

cdr3_aa: CATFLGTEGGYTF
cdr3_nt: TGTGCCACCTTTCTCGGGACGGAGGGAGGCTACACCTTC
d_call: .
j_call: TRBJ1-2
v_call: TRBV10-3
clone_size: .

cdr3_aa: CASSLEPTNTEAFF
cdr3_nt: TGTGCCAGCAGCTTGGAGCCAACTAACACTGAAGCTTTCTTT
d_call: .
j_call: TRBJ1-1
v_call: TRBV5-4
clone_size: .

cdr3_aa: CASSFYKEQRSYTF
cdr3_nt: TGTGCCAGCAGCTTTTACAAGGAACAACGGAGCTACACCTTC
d_call: .
j_call: TRBJ1-2
v_call: TRBV7-9
clone_size: .

cdr3_aa: CASSPWGGRTDTQYF
cdr3_nt: TGTGCCAGCAGCCCTTGGGGGGGCAGGACAGATACGCAGTATTTT
d_call: .
j_call: TRBJ2-3
v_call: TRBV7-9
clone_size: .

cdr3_aa: CASRGQGVPEAFF
cdr3_nt: TGTGCCAGCAGGGGACAGGGGGTGCCTGAAGCTTTCTTT
d_call: TRBD1
j_call: TRBJ1-1
v_call: TRBV12-3/TRBV12-4
clone_size: few

cdr3_aa: CASSFTGASSYEQYF
cdr3_nt: TGTGCCAGCAGCTTCACAGGGGCGAGCTCCTACGAGCAGTACTTC
d_call: TRBD1
j_call: TRBJ2-7
v_call: TRBV7-9
clone_size: .

cdr3_aa: CASQGLAGATDTQYF
cdr3_nt: TGTGCCAGCCAGGGACTAGCGGGAGCCACAGATACGCAGTATTTT
d_call: TRBD2
j_call: TRBJ2-3
v_call: TRBV19
clone_size: .

cdr3_aa: CASSRDENEEGNQPQHF
cdr3_nt: TGTGCCAGCAGTAGGGACGAGAACGAGGAGGGGAATCAGCCCCAGCATTTT
d_call: .
j_call: TRBJ1-5
v_call: TRBV6-4
clone_size: .

cdr3_aa: CASSLEFGLGPYNEQFF
cdr3_nt: TGTGCCAGCAGCTTAGAATTCGGCCTCGGCCCCTACAATGAGCAGTTCTTC
d_call: .
j_call: TRBJ2-1
v_call: TRBV11-2
clone_size: .